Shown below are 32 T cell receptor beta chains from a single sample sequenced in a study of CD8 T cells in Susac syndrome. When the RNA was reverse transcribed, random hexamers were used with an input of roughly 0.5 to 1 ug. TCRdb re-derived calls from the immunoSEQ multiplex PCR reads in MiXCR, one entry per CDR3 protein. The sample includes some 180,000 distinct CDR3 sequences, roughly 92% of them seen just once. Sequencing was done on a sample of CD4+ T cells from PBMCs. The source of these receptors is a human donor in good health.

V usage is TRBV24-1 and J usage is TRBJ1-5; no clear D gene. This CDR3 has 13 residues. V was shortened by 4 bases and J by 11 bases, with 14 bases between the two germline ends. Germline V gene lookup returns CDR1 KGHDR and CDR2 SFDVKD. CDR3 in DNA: TGTGCCACCAGTGACGGCGCTCCGCAGTCCCAGCATTTT. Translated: CATSDGAPQSQHF.

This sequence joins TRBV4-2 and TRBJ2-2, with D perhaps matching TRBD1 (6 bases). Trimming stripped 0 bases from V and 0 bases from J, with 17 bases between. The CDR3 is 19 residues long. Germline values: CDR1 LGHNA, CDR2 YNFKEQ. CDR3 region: CASSQEIGLYRANTGELFF. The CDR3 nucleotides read TGTGCCAGCAGCCAAGAAATCGGCCTCTACAGGGCGAACACCGGGGAGCTGTTTTTT.

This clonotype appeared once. CDR3 region: CASSLLVGQKETQYF. In nucleotides, the CDR3 is TGCGCCAGCAGCTTGTTGGTGGGGCAGAAAGAGACCCAGTACTTC. The chain links TRBV5-1 to TRBJ2-5, with D possibly being TRBD1 (5 bases). The CDR3 has 15 amino acids. Trimming shortened V by 1 base and J by 3 bases, and 13 bases separated the two germline ends. Germline CDR1 reads SGHRS; CDR2 reads YFSETQ.

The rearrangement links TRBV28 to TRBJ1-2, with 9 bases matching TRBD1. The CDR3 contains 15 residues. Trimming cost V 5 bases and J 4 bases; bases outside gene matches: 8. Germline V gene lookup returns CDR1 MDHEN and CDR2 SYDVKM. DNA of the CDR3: TGTGCCAGCAGTCTCGACGGACAGGGGTTCTATGGCTACACCTTC. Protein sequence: CASSLDGQGFYGYTF.

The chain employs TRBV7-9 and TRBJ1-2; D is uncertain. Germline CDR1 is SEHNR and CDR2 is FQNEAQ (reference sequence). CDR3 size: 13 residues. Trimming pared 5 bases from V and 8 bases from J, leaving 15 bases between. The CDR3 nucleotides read TGTGCCAGCAGCCTTTCGACGGTTGCGGGCTACACCTTC. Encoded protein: CASSLSTVAGYTF.

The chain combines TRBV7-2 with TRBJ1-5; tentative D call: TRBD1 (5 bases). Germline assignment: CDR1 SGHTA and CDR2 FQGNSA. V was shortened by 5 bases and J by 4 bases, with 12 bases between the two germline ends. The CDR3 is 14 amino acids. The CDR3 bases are TGTGCCAGCAGCACCAGACAGCTTAATCAGCCCCAGCATTTT. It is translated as CASSTRQLNQPQHF. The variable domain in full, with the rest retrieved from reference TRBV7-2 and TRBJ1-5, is GAGVSQSPSNKVTEKGKDVELRCDPISGHTALYWYRQSLGQGLEFLIYFQGNSAPDKSGLPSDRFSAERTGGSVSTLTIQRTQQEDSAVYLCASSTRQLNQPQHFGDGTRLSIL.

CDR3 sequence: CASSQYSGSRPYEQYV. The DNA for the CDR3 is TGTGCCAGCAGCCAATATAGCGGGAGCCGTCCCTACGAGCAGTACGTC. The rearrangement links TRBV14 to TRBJ2-7, with 9 bases identical to TRBD2. The germline gives CDR1 SGHDN, CDR2 FVKESK. After removal of 2 bases from V and 2 bases from J, the junction contained 7 bases not matched to a gene. The CDR3 totals 16 residues.

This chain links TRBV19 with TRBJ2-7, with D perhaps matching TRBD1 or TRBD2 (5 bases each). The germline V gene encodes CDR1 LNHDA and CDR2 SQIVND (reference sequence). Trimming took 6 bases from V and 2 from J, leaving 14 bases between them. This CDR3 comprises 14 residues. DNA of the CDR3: TGTGCCAGTAGCCGCCGGGACGGACCCTACGAGCAGTACTTC. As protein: CASSRRDGPYEQYF.

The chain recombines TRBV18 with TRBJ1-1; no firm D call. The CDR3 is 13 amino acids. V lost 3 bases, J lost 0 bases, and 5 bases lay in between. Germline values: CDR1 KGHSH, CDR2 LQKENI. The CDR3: CASSPEMNTEAFF. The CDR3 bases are TGTGCCAGCTCACCCGAGATGAACACTGAAGCTTTCTTT.

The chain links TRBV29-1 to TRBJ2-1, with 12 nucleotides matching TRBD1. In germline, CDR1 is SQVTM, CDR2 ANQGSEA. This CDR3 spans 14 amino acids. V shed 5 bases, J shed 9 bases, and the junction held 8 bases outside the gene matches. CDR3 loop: CSVIMGQGAGEQFF. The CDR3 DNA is TGCAGCGTTATTATGGGACAGGGGGCAGGTGAGCAGTTCTTC.

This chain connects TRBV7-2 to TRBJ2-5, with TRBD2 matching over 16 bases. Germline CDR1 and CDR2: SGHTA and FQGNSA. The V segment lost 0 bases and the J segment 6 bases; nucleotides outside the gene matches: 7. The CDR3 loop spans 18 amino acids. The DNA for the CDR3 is TGTGCCAGCAGCTTAGCCCCAGGGACTAGCGGGGGGGCAAAGACCCAGTACTTC. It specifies CASSLAPGTSGGAKTQYF.

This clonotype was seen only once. The CDR3 nucleotides are TGTGCCAGCAGCTCGGGACAGCCCGGGGAGACCCAGTACTTC. Translated: CASSSGQPGETQYF. The genes are TRBV7-2 and TRBJ2-5; 7 bases agree with TRBD1. Germline assignment: CDR1 SGHTA and CDR2 FQGNSA. The length of the CDR3 is 14 residues. The V gene end was trimmed by 4 bases and the J gene end by 5 bases; junction bases not matched to a gene: 7.

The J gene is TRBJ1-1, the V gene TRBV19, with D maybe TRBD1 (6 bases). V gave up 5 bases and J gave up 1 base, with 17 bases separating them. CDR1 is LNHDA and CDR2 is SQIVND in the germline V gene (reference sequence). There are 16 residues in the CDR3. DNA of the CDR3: TGTGCCAGTAGTGTCGGGGGGCCCTTACAGAACACTGAAGCTTTCTTT. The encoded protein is CASSVGGPLQNTEAFF.

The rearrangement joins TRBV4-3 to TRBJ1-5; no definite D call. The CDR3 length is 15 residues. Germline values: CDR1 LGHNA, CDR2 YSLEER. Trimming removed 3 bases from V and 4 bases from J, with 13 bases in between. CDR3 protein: CASSQFVMDNQPQHF. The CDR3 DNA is TGCGCCAGCAGCCAGTTCGTAATGGATAATCAGCCCCAGCATTTT.

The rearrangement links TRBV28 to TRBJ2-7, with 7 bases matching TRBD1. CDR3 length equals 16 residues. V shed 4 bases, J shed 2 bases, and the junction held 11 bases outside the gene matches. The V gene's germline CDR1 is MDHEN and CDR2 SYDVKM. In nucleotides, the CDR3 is TGTGCCAGCAGTTCTGGGACAGTTGGGGGCACCTACGAGCAGTACGTC. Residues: CASSSGTVGGTYEQYV.

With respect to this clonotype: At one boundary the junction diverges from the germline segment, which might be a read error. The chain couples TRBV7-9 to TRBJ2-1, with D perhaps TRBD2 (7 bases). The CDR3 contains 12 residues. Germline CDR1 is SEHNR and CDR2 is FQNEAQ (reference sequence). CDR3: CAFGGLHNEGIF. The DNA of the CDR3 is TGTGCCTTCGGGGGGCTCCACAATGAGGGAATCTTC.

The CDR3 sequence is CASTGYITDTQYF. In DNA, the CDR3 is TGTGCCTCCACAGGGTACATCACAGATACGCAGTATTTT. The chain links TRBV19 to TRBJ2-3; tentative D call: TRBD1 (6 bases). Germline-derived CDR1 and CDR2 are LNHDA and SQIVND (reference sequence). V gave up 11 bases and J gave up 2 bases, with 14 bases separating them. The CDR3 covers 13 residues.

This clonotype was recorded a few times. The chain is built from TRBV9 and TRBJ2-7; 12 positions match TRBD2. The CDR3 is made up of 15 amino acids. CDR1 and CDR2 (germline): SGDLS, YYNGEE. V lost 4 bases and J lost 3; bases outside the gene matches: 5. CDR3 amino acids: CASSPGLAGLYEQYF. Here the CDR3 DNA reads TGTGCCAGCAGCCCGGGACTAGCGGGTCTCTACGAGCAGTACTTC. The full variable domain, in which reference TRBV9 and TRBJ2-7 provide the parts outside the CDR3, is DSGVTQTPKHLITATGQRVTLRCSPRSGDLSVYWYQQSLDQGLQFLIQYYNGEERAKGNILERFSAQQFPDLHSELNLSSLELGDSALYFCASSPGLAGLYEQYFGPGTRLTVT.

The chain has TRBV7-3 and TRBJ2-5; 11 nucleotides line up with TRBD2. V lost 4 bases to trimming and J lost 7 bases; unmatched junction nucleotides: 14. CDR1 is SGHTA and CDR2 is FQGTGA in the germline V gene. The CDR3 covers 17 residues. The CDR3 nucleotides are TGTGCCAGCAGCTCGTCCGGACTAGCGGGTTCCAAGGGGACCCAGTACTTC. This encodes CASSSSGLAGSKGTQYF.

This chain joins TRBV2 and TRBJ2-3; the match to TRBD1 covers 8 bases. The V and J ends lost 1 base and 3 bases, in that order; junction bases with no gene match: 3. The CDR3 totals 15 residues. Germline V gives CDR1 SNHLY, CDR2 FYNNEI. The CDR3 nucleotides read TGTGCCAGCAGTGAAGGGACAGGGCGTACAGATACGCAGTATTTT. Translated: CASSEGTGRTDTQYF.

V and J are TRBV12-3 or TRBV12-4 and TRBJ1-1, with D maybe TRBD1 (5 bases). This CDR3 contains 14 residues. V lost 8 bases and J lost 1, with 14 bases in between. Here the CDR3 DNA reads TGTGCCAGCTCCCCATGGGGCCCGAACACTGAAGCTTTCTTT. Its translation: CASSPWGPNTEAFF.

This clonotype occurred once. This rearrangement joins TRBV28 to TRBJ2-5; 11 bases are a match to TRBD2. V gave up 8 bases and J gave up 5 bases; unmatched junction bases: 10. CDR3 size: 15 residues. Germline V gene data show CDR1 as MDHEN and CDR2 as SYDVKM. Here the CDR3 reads CASCLLTSGGETQYF. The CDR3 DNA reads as TGTGCCAGCTGTCTACTTACTAGCGGGGGTGAGACCCAGTACTTC.

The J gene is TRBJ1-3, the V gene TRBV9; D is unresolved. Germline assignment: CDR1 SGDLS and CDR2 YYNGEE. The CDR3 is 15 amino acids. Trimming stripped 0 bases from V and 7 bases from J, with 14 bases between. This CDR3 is CASSVGEGPTNTIYF. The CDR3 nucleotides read TGTGCCAGCAGCGTAGGGGAAGGCCCAACGAACACCATATATTTT.

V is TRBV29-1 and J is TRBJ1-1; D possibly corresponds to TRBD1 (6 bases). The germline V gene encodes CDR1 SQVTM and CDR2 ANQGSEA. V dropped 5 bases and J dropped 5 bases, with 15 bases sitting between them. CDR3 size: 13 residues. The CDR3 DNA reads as TGCAGCGTTACGACAGGCCGTGGGACTGAAGCTTTCTTT. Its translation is CSVTTGRGTEAFF.

The CDR3 nucleotides are TGTGCCAGCAGCCGACTCAGGACCGGGGAGCTGTTTTTT. Translation gives CASSRLRTGELFF. The chain combines TRBV28 with TRBJ2-2; D gene unclear. The CDR3 totals 13 residues. Trimming cost V 6 bases and J 5 bases, with 10 bases left between them. From germline, CDR1 is MDHEN and CDR2 SYDVKM.

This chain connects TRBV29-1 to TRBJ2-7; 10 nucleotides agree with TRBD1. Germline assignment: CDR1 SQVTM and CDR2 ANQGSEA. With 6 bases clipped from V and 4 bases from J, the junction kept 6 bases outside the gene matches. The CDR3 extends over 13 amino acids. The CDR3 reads CSVGTGVMYEQYF. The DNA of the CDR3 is TGCAGCGTCGGGACAGGGGTAATGTACGAGCAGTACTTC.

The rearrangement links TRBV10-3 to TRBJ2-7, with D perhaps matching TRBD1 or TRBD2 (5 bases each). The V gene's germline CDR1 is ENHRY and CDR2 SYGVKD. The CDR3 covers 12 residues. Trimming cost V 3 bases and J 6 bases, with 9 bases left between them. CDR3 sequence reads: CAISERGAEQYF. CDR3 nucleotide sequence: TGTGCCATCAGTGAAAGGGGAGCCGAGCAGTACTTC.

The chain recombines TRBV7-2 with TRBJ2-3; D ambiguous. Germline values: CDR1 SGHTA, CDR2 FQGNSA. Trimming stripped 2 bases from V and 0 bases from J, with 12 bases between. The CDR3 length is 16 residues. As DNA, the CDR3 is TGTGCCAGCAGCTTAATGCCCGGGCCTAGCACAGATACGCAGTATTTT. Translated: CASSLMPGPSTDTQYF.

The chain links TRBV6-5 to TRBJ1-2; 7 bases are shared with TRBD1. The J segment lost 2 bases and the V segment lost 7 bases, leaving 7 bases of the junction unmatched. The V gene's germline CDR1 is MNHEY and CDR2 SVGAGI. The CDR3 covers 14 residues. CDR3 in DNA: TGTGCCAGCATTTCTCCGGGACAGAACTATGGCTACACCTTC. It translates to CASISPGQNYGYTF.

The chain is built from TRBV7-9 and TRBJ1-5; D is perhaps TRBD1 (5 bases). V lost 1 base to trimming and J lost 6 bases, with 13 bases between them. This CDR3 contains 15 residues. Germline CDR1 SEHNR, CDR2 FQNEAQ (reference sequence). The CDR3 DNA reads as TGTGCCAGCAGCTTAGGCCAGGGAGGGGCTCAGCCCCAGCATTTT. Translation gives CASSLGQGGAQPQHF.

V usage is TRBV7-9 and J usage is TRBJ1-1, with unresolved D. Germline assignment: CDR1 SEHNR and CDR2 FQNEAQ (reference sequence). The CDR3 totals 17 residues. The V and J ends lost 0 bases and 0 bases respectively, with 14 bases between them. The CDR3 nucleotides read TGTGCCAGCAGCTTAGCGACCATCGCCCTAATGAACACTGAAGCTTTCTTT. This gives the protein CASSLATIALMNTEAFF.

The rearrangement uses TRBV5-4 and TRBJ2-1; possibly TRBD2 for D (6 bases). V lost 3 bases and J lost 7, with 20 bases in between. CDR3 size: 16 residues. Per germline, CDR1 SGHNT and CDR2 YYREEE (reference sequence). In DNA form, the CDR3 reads TGTGCCAGCAGCTGGAGGGGCCGTTCTGAAAAGAATGAGCAGTTCTTC. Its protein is CASSWRGRSEKNEQFF.